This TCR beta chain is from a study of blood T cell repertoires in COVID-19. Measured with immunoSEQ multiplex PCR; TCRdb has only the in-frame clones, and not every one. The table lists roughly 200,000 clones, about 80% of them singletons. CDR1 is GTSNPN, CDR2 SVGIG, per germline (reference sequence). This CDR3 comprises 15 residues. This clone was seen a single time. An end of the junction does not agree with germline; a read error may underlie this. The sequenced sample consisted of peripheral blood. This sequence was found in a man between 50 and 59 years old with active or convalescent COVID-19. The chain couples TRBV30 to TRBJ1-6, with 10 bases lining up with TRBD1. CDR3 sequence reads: CAWSLHGTGDSPLHF. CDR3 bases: TGTGCCTGGAGTTTACACGGGACAGGGGATTCGCCCCTCCACTTT.